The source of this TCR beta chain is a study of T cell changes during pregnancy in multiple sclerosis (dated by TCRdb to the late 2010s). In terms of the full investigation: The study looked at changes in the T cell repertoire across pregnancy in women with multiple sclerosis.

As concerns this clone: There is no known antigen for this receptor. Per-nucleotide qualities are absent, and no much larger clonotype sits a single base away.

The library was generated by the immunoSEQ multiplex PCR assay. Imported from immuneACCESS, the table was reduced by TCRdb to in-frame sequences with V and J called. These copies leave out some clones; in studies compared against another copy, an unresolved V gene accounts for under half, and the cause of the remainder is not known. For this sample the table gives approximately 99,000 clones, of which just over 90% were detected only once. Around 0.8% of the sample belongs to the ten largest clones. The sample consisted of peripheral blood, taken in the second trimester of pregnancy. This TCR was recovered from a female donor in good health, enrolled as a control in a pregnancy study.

In nucleotide form, the sequence is TGTGCCAGCAGGGACAGGGGGCGGCTGGGGTCCCAGTACTTC. This yields the protein CASRDRGRLGSQYF. The chain couples TRBV6-1 to TRBJ2-5; 11 bases in the junction line up with TRBD1. Here V drops 6 bases and J drops 9 bases, and the junction holds 9 bases not matched to any gene. The CDR3 starts with the cysteine, ends with the phenylalanine, and has 14 residues. Of all the DNA, just the CDR3 is kept, 42 bases in frame from base 1. CDR1 and CDR2 are read off the germline V gene as MNHNS and SASEGT.